The 13 T cell receptor beta chains below were found in one sample sequenced in a study of blood T cells in healthy people across ages. Combining a sample-barcoded 5' primer with a J-beta primer mix, a second PCR ran for roughly 7 to 11 cycles. Each CDR3 protein gets one entry after TCRdb re-called the 5' RACE reads with MiXCR. In the table there are hundreds of thousands of distinct CDR3 sequences, about 28% of which are singletons. Sequencing was performed on blood. The receptors were sampled from a woman older than 75 in good health.

This clonotype was seen many times. J is TRBJ2-1 and V is TRBV7-9; a weak D match, TRBD2 (6 bases). The CDR3 consists of 11 residues. The germline gives CDR1 SEHNR, CDR2 FQNEAQ (reference sequence). V dropped 5 bases and J dropped 10 bases, with 9 bases sitting between them. The CDR3 spells CASSLAGEQFF. For the CDR3, the DNA is TGTGCCAGCAGCCTCGCGGGAGAGCAGTTCTTC.

This clonotype was seen only a few times. This chain joins TRBV6-1 and TRBJ1-5, with 7 nucleotides matching TRBD1. The ends lost 3 bases at V and 1 base at J; junction bases unmatched: 3. CDR1 and CDR2 (germline): MNHNS, SASEGT. This CDR3 comprises 15 residues. The CDR3 is CASSDNRGSNQPQHF. CDR3 DNA sequence: TGTGCCAGCAGTGATAACAGGGGCAGCAATCAGCCCCAGCATTTT.

Ten or more counts support this clonotype. The rearrangement uses TRBV6-1 and TRBJ2-7; D gene ambiguous. V lost 7 bases, J lost 2 bases, and 21 bases lay in between. Germline V CDR1 and CDR2: MNHNS, SASEGT. The CDR3 is 16 residues long. The CDR3 spells CASKLRGVGTAYEQYF. The CDR3 nucleotides read TGTGCCAGCAAATTAAGAGGTGTCGGCACAGCCTACGAGCAGTACTTC.

This clonotype was detected many times. This chain links TRBV4-1 with TRBJ2-6, with D possibly matching TRBD1 (5 bases). Trimming pared 0 bases from V and 3 bases from J, leaving 18 bases between. The germline CDR1 and CDR2 sequences are MGHRA and YSYEKL. This CDR3 region has 19 residues. CDR3 loop: CASSQDGVREVGGANVLTF. The CDR3 DNA reads as TGCGCCAGCAGCCAAGATGGCGTCAGGGAAGTAGGTGGGGCCAACGTCCTGACTTTC.

This clonotype showed up just a few times. V is TRBV11-2 and J is TRBJ1-3; TRBD1 is a possible D gene (6 bases). CDR3 length: 16 amino acids. V gave up 1 base and J gave up 4 bases, with 14 bases separating them. The germline V gene encodes CDR1 SGHAT and CDR2 FQNNGV. The CDR3 DNA reads TGTGCCAGCAGCTTAGGGACAGCCAACGACGGAAACACCATATATTTT. This sequence encodes CASSLGTANDGNTIYF.

Note on this clonotype: Germline and junction disagree at one end, which may indicate a read error. The chain has TRBV7-7 and TRBJ2-5, with 7 positions matching TRBD1. Germline V gene data show CDR1 as SSHAT and CDR2 as FNYEAQ (reference sequence). The CDR3 runs 15 residues. The CDR3 bases are TGTGCTAGCAGCTTAGGGGACAGCAGGTACGATGAGCAGTACTTC. This sequence encodes CASSLGDSRYDEQYF.

The rearrangement uses TRBV6-1 and TRBJ2-1, with D perhaps given as TRBD1 or TRBD2 (5 bases each). The CDR3 sequence is 13 residues long. In germline, CDR1 is MNHNS, CDR2 SASEGT. Trimming shortened V by 9 bases and J by 2 bases, and 11 bases separated the two germline ends. CDR3 region: CASGTSTYNEQFF. The CDR3, as DNA: TGTGCCAGTGGGACCTCGACCTACAATGAGCAGTTCTTC.

This clonotype was observed a few times. A much larger clone lies one base from this, so it may be a read error. The J gene is TRBJ2-7, the V gene TRBV5-1; maybe TRBD2 (6 bases). There are 14 residues in the CDR3. Germline-derived CDR1 and CDR2 are SGHRS and YFSETQ. Trimming removed 0 bases from V and 7 bases from J, with 14 bases in between. CDR3 residues: CASSLGPEGNEQYF. CDR3 nucleotides: TGCGCCAGCAGCTTGGGGCCGGAGGGCAATGAGCAGTACTTC.

Remarks on this clonotype: Given a much more abundant clone one base away, this may be a read error. The rearrangement joins TRBV7-6 to TRBJ2-1, with a tentative D call TRBD1 (6 bases). Germline CDR1 SGHVS, CDR2 FNYEAQ. Trimming left V 5 bases short and J 3 bases short, with 14 bases between. This CDR3 region has 15 residues. The CDR3 nucleotides are TGTGCCAGCAGCATATACAGGGCCGTCTACAATGAGCAGTTCTTC. It translates to CASSIYRAVYNEQFF.

The chain couples TRBV29-1 to TRBJ2-4; no clear D. V was clipped by 6 bases and J by 1 base, with 13 bases between them. CDR3 length: 14 residues. The germline V gene has CDR1 SQVTM and CDR2 ANQGSEA. CDR3 DNA: TGCAGCGTCCGCGATACAGAGGCCAAAAACATTCAGTACTTC. Amino acid sequence: CSVRDTEAKNIQYF.

This clonotype was recorded at least ten times. This chain joins TRBV18 and TRBJ2-6, with a tentative D call TRBD2 (5 bases). Trimming took 2 bases from V and 0 from J, leaving 11 bases between them. The CDR3 contains 17 residues. CDR1 KGHSH and CDR2 LQKENI come from the germline V gene. CDR3 nucleotide sequence: TGTGCCAGCTCACCAACGACGGGGTTCTCTGGGGCCAACGTCCTGACTTTC. Encoded protein: CASSPTTGFSGANVLTF.

There are many counts of this clonotype. CDR3 coding DNA: TGTGCCAGCACCAGGAACCTCAGGGGCGGAGGGGCCTACAATGAGCAGTTCTTC. It yields the protein CASTRNLRGGGAYNEQFF. V is TRBV7-9 and J is TRBJ2-1; perhaps D is TRBD1 or TRBD2 (6 bases each). The CDR3 length is 18 residues. Germline CDR1 SEHNR, CDR2 FQNEAQ (reference sequence). Trimming stripped 7 bases from V and 2 bases from J, with 24 bases between. The full variable domain, rest sourced from reference TRBV7-9 and TRBJ2-1, is DTGVSQNPRHKITKRGQNVTFRCDPISEHNRLYWYRQTLGQGPEFLTYFQNEAQLEKSRLLSDRFSAERPKGSFSTLEIQRTEQGDSAMYLCASTRNLRGGGAYNEQFFGPGTRLTVL.

This clonotype was seen a handful of times. The chain combines TRBV20-1 with TRBJ1-4; D possibly corresponds to TRBD1 (5 bases). Trimming pared 3 bases from V and 8 bases from J, leaving 19 bases between. CDR3 length equals 15 residues. The germline V gene encodes CDR1 DFQATT and CDR2 SNEGSKA (reference sequence). The CDR3 reads CSARGLSGEEEKLFF. The CDR3 DNA reads as TGCAGTGCTAGGGGGCTTTCGGGGGAGGAGGAAAAACTGTTTTTT.